This T cell receptor beta chain was captured in a study of human T cells and chemical hapten exposure. Study in general: Slight differences in pooled library volume were the main source of varying TCR yields across samples.

This clonotype was seen a handful of times. The study's library attached unique molecular identifiers to single cDNA molecules. Original processing methods: Ranging from about 23,224 to 750,000, TCR counts per sample had a median value of roughly 96,000. TCRdb reanalysed the 5' RACE reads using MiXCR and keeps one entry per CDR3 protein. V and J calls and clone size were set by TCRdb, not the authors. The sample includes 65,000 to 90,000 distinct CDR3 sequences, less than 20% of them seen just once. The template was total RNA from unfractionated whole blood. The source is a female donor in good health.

The chain's CDR3 is CASRGPMRGGDEQFF. The CDR3, as DNA: TGTGCCAGCAGGGGGCCTATGCGGGGGGGCGATGAGCAGTTCTTC. The chain employs TRBV2 and TRBJ2-1, with 9 bases that match TRBD2. The CDR3 sequence is 15 residues long. V dropped 6 bases and J dropped 8; count of bases not matched to a gene: 11. CDR1 and CDR2 from the germline V gene are SNHLY and FYNNEI.